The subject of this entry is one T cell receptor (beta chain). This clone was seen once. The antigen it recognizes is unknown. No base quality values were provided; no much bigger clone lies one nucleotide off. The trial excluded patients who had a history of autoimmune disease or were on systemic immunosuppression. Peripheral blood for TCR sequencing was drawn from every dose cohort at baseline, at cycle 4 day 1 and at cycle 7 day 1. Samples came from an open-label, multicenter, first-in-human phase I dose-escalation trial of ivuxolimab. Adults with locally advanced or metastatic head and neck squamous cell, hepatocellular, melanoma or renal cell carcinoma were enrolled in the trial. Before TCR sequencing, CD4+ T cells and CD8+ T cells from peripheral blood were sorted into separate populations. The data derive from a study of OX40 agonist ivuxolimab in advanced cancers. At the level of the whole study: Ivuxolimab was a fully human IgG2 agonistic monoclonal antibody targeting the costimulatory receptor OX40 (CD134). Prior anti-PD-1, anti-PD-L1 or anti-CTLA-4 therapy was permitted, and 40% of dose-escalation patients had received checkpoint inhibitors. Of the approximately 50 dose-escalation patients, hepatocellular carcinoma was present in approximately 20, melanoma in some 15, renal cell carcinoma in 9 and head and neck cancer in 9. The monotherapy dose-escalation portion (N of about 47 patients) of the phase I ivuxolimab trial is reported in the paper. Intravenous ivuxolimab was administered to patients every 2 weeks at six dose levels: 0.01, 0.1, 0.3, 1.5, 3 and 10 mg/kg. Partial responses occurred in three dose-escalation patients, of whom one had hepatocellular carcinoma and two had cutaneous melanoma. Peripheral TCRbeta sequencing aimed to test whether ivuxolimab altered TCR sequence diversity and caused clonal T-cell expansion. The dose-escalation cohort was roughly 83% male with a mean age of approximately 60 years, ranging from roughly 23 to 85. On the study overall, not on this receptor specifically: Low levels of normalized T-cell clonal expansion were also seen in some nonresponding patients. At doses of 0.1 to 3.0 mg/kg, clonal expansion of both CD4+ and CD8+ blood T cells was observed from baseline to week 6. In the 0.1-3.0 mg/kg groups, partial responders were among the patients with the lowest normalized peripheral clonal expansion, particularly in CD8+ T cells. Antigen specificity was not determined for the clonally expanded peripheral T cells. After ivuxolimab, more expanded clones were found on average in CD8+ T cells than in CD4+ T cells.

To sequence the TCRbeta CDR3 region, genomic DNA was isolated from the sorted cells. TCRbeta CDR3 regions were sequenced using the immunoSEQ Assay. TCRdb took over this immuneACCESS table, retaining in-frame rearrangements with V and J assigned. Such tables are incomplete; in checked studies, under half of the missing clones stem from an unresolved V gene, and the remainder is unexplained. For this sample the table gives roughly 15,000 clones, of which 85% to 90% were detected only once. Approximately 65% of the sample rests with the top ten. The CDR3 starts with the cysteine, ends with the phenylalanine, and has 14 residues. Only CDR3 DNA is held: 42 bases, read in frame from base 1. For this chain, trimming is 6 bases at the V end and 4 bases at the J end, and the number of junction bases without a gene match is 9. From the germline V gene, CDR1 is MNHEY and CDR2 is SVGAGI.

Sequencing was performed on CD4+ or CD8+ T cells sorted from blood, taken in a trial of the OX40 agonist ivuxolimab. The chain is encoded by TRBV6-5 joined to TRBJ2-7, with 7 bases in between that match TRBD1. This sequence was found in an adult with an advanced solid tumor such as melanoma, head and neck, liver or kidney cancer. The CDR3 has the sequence CASRTGTAAYEQYF. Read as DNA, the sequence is TGTGCCAGCAGAACCGGGACAGCTGCTTACGAGCAGTACTTC.